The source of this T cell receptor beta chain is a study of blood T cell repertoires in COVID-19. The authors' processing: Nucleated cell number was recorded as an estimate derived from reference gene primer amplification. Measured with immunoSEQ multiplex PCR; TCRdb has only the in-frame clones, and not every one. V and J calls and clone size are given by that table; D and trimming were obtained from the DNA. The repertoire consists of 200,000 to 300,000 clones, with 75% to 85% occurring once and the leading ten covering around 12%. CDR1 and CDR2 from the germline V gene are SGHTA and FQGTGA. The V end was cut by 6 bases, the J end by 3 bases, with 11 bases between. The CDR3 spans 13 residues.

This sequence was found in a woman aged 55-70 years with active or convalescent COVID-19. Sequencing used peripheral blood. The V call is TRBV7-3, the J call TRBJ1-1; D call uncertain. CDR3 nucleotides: TGTGCCAGCAGTTATAACGCGTACACTGAAGCTTTCTTT. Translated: CASSYNAYTEAFF.